A single TCR beta chain is shown here with its context. The antigen is unknown. Trimming removed 5 bases at V and 2 bases at J, with 10 bases between. This CDR3 is 13 amino acids long. In germline, CDR1 is SGHAT, CDR2 FQNNGV. These data originate in a study of OX40 agonist ivuxolimab in advanced cancers. Overall study context: Of the participants, approximately 36% had some prior anti-PD-1, anti-PD-L1 or anti-CTLA-4 therapy, which was allowed. The study reported partial responses in three patients: one hepatocellular carcinoma, two cutaneous melanoma. General study results and limits: There were also nonresponders showing low normalized T-cell clonal expansion.

Profiling relied on immunoSEQ multiplex PCR, and the TCRdb table lists in-frame clones only, not all of them. The repertoire holds 35,000 to 45,000 clones, roughly 90% seen once, with roughly 15% in the top ten. Any history of autoimmune disease or systemic immunosuppression disqualified patients. The source material was CD4+ or CD8+ T cells sorted from blood, sampled in a trial of the OX40 agonist ivuxolimab. The chain couples TRBV11-2 to TRBJ2-7; TRBD1 or TRBD2 may be the D gene (5 bases each). The source of this sequence is an adult with an advanced solid tumor such as melanoma, head and neck, liver or kidney cancer. CDR3 DNA: TGTGCCAGCAGCGAGGGACCGACCTACGAGCAGTACTTC. Translation: CASSEGPTYEQYF.